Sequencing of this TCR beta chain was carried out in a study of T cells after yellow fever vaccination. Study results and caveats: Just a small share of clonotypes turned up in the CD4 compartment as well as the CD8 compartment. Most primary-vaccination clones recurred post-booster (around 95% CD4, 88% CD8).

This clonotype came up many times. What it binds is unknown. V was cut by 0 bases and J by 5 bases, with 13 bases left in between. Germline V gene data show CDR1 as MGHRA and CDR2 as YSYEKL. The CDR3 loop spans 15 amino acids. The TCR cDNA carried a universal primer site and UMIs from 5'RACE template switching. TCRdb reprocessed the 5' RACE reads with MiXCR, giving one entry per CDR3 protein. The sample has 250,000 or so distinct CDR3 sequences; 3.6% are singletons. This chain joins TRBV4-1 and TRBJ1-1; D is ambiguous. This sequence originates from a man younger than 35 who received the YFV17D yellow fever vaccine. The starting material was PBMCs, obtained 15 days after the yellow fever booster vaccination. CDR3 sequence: CASSQDHSGFTEAFF. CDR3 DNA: TGCGCCAGCAGCCAAGATCATTCAGGTTTTACTGAAGCTTTCTTT.